This note documents a single TCR beta chain sequence. These data belong to a study of blood T cell repertoires in COVID-19. The junction had 4 bases not matched to a gene; V was cut back by 1 base and J by 5 bases. Germline CDR1 SGHRS, CDR2 YFSETQ. The CDR3 sequence is 14 residues long. Per the study methods: Quantification of nucleated cells was approximated via reference gene primer amplification. Using immunoSEQ multiplex PCR, the repertoire was profiled, and TCRdb retains in-frame clones only, with some absent. The DNA gave D and trimming, while V, J and clone size come from that table. The sample has tens of thousands of clones; more than 70% are singletons.

The TCR was taken from a human donor in a cohort sampled during active COVID-19. The sample consisted of peripheral blood. The chain combines TRBV5-1 with TRBJ1-1; 8 positions agree with TRBD1. The CDR3 DNA reads as TGCGCCAGCAGCTTGCACAGGGGGTATACTGAAGCTTTCTTT. This codes for CASSLHRGYTEAFF.